This T cell receptor (beta chain) was found in a study of cytomegalovirus exposure and HLA in healthy donors. PCR primers comprised 60 Vbeta and 13 Jbeta primers. Data came from immunoSEQ multiplex PCR; TCRdb stores just in-frame clones and leaves some out. The sample consists of about 160,000 clones, 75% to 85% of them appearing once. Sequencing was performed on PBMCs. The receptor was derived from a girl between 2 and 10 years old in good health and CMV-seropositive.

CDR3 coding DNA: TGTGCCAGCAGCGTAACCCGGTTCGCGAACACCGGGGAGCTGTTTTTT. It yields the protein CASSVTRFANTGELFF. The chain carries TRBV9 and TRBJ2-2; D unresolved. Deletions cut 1 base from V and 0 bases from J, with 10 bases between. CDR3 length: 16 amino acids. Germline CDR1 is SGDLS and CDR2 is YYNGEE. The variable domain in full, completed from reference TRBV9 and TRBJ2-2, reads DSGVTQTPKHLITATGQRVTLRCSPRSGDLSVYWYQQSLDQGLQFLIQYYNGEERAKGNILERFSAQQFPDLHSELNLSSLELGDSALYFCASSVTRFANTGELFFGEGSRLTVL.